This T cell receptor beta chain stems from a study of identifying expanded T cells in peripheral blood. Only in-frame clones appear in the TCRdb table, and some are missing; sequencing was by immunoSEQ multiplex PCR. Of about 89,000 clones in the sample, around 86% are singletons; the top ten hold 5.5% to 6.5%. The V gene lost 4 bases and the J gene lost 6 bases, with 11 bases spanning the gap. The CDR3 loop spans 13 amino acids. CDR1 and CDR2 from the germline V gene are SGHRS and YFSETQ. This clonotype was obtained from a person aged 18-70 years in good health. Sequenced: blood. The gene calls are TRBV5-1 and TRBJ2-1, with a tentative D call TRBD2 (5 bases). The CDR3 loop is CASSPTGINEQFF. CDR3 nucleotides: TGCGCCAGCAGCCCAACCGGGATCAATGAGCAGTTCTTC.